A selection of T cell receptor beta chains follows, all from one sample in a study of identical twins. Each CDR3 protein gets one entry after TCRdb re-called the 5' RACE reads with MiXCR. The repertoire holds about 530,000 distinct CDR3 sequences, with around 20% as singletons. A further study also used this sample, focusing on yellow fever vaccine responses in identical twins.

The material sequenced was CD4+ T cells sorted from blood. The receptor source for this set is a woman aged 18-29 years in good health. Each CDR3 is given with its conserved first and last residue. A D gene is named only where the DNA matches it firmly. Not all rows give a size; the values are once, few, many and, for expanded clones, a class.

abundance	v_gene	j_gene	d_gene	CDR3nt	CDR3aa
.	TRBV10-3	TRBJ2-1	TRBD2	TGTGCCATCAGTGAGTCCGGGCTACTAGCGCCGGATGAGCAGTTCTTC	CAISESGLLAPDEQFF
.	TRBV24-1	TRBJ1-2	.	TGTGCCACCAGCCCGGACGGGGCACCCTATGGCTACACCTTC	CATSPDGAPYGYTF
.	TRBV20-1	TRBJ1-4	.	TGCAGTGCAGAGAGTCTCGGGGGTTATAATGAAAAACTGTTTTTT	CSAESLGGYNEKLFF
few	TRBV29-1	TRBJ2-7	.	TGCAGCGCCCGGACTACCCGGAAGGACGAGCAGTACTTC	CSARTTRKDEQYF
.	TRBV4-2	TRBJ2-3	TRBD2	TGTGCCAGCAGCCAAGATAGGGGAGCGGGACCCCGCACAGATACGCAGTATTTT	CASSQDRGAGPRTDTQYF
.	TRBV20-1	TRBJ2-4	.	TGCAGTGCTAGGGTTTGGACTTCAGAGACCGGATCCAAAAACATTCAGTACTTC	CSARVWTSETGSKNIQYF
few	TRBV4-1	TRBJ2-5	.	TGCGCCAGCAGCCACCTGACAGACGCGGAGACCCAGTACTTC	CASSHLTDAETQYF
.	TRBV5-6	TRBJ2-1	.	TGTGCCAGCAGCTTGGGGTCGGGAGCTCACAATGAGCAGTTCTTC	CASSLGSGAHNEQFF
.	TRBV19	TRBJ2-7	TRBD2	TGTGCCAGTAGTATAGGCTTTGCGGGAGACTACTCCTACGAGCAGTACTTC	CASSIGFAGDYSYEQYF
.	TRBV7-2	TRBJ2-1	.	TGTGCCAGCAGCTTAGTTGGGCAATCCTACAATGAGCAGTTCTTC	CASSLVGQSYNEQFF
few	TRBV3-1	TRBJ1-2	.	TGTGCCAGCAGCCAAGACCCCTCCAAGGGAAGGACTAACTATGGCTACACCTTC	CASSQDPSKGRTNYGYTF
few	TRBV12-3/TRBV12-4	TRBJ2-3	.	TGTGCCAGCAGTTGGGGGGGGGGCCAGGGAGATACGCAGTATTTT	CASSWGGGQGDTQYF
few	TRBV29-1	TRBJ1-1	.	TGCAGCGCAAGGACGGAGAACACTGAAGCTTTCTTT	CSARTENTEAFF
few	TRBV7-8	TRBJ2-1	.	TGTGCCAGCAGCTTATGGAGAGGGGACAATGAGCAGTTCTTC	CASSLWRGDNEQFF
many	TRBV5-1	TRBJ2-6	.	TGCGCCAGCAGCTACCGGACAGATACCTCTGGGGCCAACGTCCTGACTTTC	CASSYRTDTSGANVLTF
few	TRBV4-1	TRBJ1-1	.	TGCGCCAGCAGCCAAGATCGGGACACTGAAGCTTTCTTT	CASSQDRDTEAFF
few	TRBV2	TRBJ2-4	TRBD1	TGTGCCAGCAGTCCCCGCCCGACAGGGCCCCAAAACATTCAGTACTTC	CASSPRPTGPQNIQYF
few	TRBV7-8	TRBJ2-2	.	TGTGCCAGCAGCCTGCTCCTAAGGCTCTCGGACACCGGGGAGCTGTTTTTT	CASSLLLRLSDTGELFF
few	TRBV7-9	TRBJ2-5	TRBD1	TGTGCCAGCAGCCCCGATGGGACAGGGGCGGGAGAGACCCAGTACTTC	CASSPDGTGAGETQYF
few	TRBV3-1	TRBJ2-1	.	TGTGCCAGCAGCCTTGGACTGATCAATGAGCAGTTCTTC	CASSLGLINEQFF
.	TRBV5-1	TRBJ2-1	TRBD2	TGCGCCAGCAGTTCGGGAACGGGGGGGCTTTACAATGAGCAGTTCTTC	CASSSGTGGLYNEQFF
.	TRBV10-3	TRBJ2-2	.	TGTGCCATCAGTGGGAAAGACACCGGGGAGCTGTTTTTT	CAISGKDTGELFF
few	TRBV20-1	TRBJ2-7	.	TGCAGTGCGAGGGCGGAGAGAGAAGTCTACGAGCAGTACTTC	CSARAEREVYEQYF
few	TRBV7-9	TRBJ2-1	.	TGTGCCAGCGGCAGCAGCCGGGGGCCGTTCTTC	CASGSSRGPFF
.	TRBV10-3	TRBJ2-5	TRBD1	TGTGCCATCTGGGTTCAATGGACAGGGCAAGAGACCCAGTACTTC	CAIWVQWTGQETQYF
few	TRBV20-1	TRBJ2-7	TRBD2	TGCAGTGCTAGGGGCGGGAGGGGGGAGCAGTACTTC	CSARGGRGEQYF
.	TRBV7-9	TRBJ2-1	.	TGTGCCAGCAGCTTAGGAGTAGCGACCTACAATGAGCAGTTCTTC	CASSLGVATYNEQFF
.	TRBV20-1	TRBJ2-1	TRBD2	TGCAGTGCTAGAGGGACTAGCAGAGGGTATGAGCAGTTCTTC	CSARGTSRGYEQFF
.	TRBV20-1	TRBJ2-1	TRBD1	TGCAGTGCTCGGGACAGGGGCCCCGATGAGCAGTTCTTC	CSARDRGPDEQFF